These T cell receptor beta chains were read from a single sample in a study of spatial heterogeneity in lung cancer. From the 5' RACE reads, TCRdb called clonotypes with MiXCR, one entry per CDR3 protein. The table has approximately 40,000 distinct CDR3 sequences, nearly 7% seen once. Sequences were derived from PBMCs, sampled at surgery. The source is a female donor with early-stage non-small cell lung cancer. Each CDR3 is given with its conserved first and last residue. Each record gives: V gene, J gene, clone size, CDR3 length, D gene, CDR3 DNA, CDR3 protein. D genes are given only for firm matches. Rows may omit the clone size; those that give it use once, few, many or a size class.

>TRBV12-3/TRBV12-4|TRBJ2-2|many|13|.
TGTGCCAGCAACGTCGACCTTGGCGGGGAGCTGTTTTTT
CASNVDLGGELFF
>TRBV3-1|TRBJ2-7|many|12|.
TGTGCCAGCAGCCCGAATACCTACGAGCAGTACTTC
CASSPNTYEQYF
>TRBV7-2|TRBJ2-1|few|16|TRBD1
TGTGCCAGCAGCTTAACGACAGGGAAAGGTCAGAATGAGCAGTTCTTC
CASSLTTGKGQNEQFF
>TRBV7-8|TRBJ1-1|many|13|.
TGTGCCAGCAGCTTCACAGGGCGCACTGAAGCTTTCTTT
CASSFTGRTEAFF
>TRBV30|TRBJ2-1|.|15|.
TGTGCCTGGAGCCTTACCGGTTCCTCCTACAATGAGCAGTTCTTC
CAWSLTGSSYNEQFF
>TRBV21-1|TRBJ2-5|many|19|.
TGTGCCAGCAGCAAAGAGAGAGGAGCGCAAACAGGATACCAAGAGACCCAGTACTTC
CASSKERGAQTGYQETQYF
>TRBV5-1|TRBJ2-3|many|16|TRBD2
TGCGCCAGCAGCTTGGCCGGGGGGGTCCCCACAGATACGCAGTATTTT
CASSLAGGVPTDTQYF
>TRBV6-5|TRBJ2-1|many|15|TRBD2
TGTGCCAGCAGTCCGGGACTAGCGGGGGACAATGAGCAGTTCTTC
CASSPGLAGDNEQFF
>TRBV20-1|TRBJ1-5|many|13|.
TGCAGTGCTAGAGATCCGGGCCGGCAGCCCCAGCATTTT
CSARDPGRQPQHF
>TRBV19|TRBJ1-5|few|15|.
TGTGCCAGTAGTAACAGGACAGTTGCTAATCAGCCCCAGCATTTT
CASSNRTVANQPQHF
>TRBV27|TRBJ2-5|many|15|.
TGTGCCAGCAGTTTAAATGGATTAACCCAAGAGACCCAGTACTTC
CASSLNGLTQETQYF
>TRBV7-2|TRBJ2-7|.|15|.
TGTGCCAGCAGCTTACAGGCGTCCCCCTCCTACGAGCAGTACTTC
CASSLQASPSYEQYF
>TRBV7-9|TRBJ2-7|many|12|.
TGTGCCAGCAGCTTAGAGGGGCACGAGCAGTACTTC
CASSLEGHEQYF
>TRBV30|TRBJ2-4|many|18|.
TGTGCCTGGAGTGTAGGTCTGCGGCGGGGTCTAGCCAAAAACATTCAGTACTTC
CAWSVGLRRGLAKNIQYF
>TRBV3-1|TRBJ1-3|many|18|.
TGTGCCAGCAGCCAAGCCTTCTCGGACCTGAATCCTGGAAACACCATATATTTT
CASSQAFSDLNPGNTIYF
>TRBV28|TRBJ2-5|few|14|TRBD2
TGTGCCAGCACGCCGGGGGGGGCACGAGAGACCCAGTACTTC
CASTPGGARETQYF
>TRBV5-1|TRBJ1-1|.|14|.
TGCGCCAGCAGCTCAGGGGCGTCGAACACTGAAGCTTTCTTT
CASSSGASNTEAFF
>TRBV12-3/TRBV12-4|TRBJ1-2|few|13|.
TGTGCCAGTAACGGGGAACTATTCTATGGCTACACCTTC
CASNGELFYGYTF
>TRBV7-9|TRBJ1-2|many|15|.
TGTGCCAGCAGCTTAGCCCAGGTGGGGTCGTATGGCTACACCTTC
CASSLAQVGSYGYTF
>TRBV20-1|TRBJ1-5|few|15|TRBD1
TGCAGTGCTCGGGCCCGGGACAGAGACAATCAGCCCCAGCATTTT
CSARARDRDNQPQHF
>TRBV5-1|TRBJ1-4|many|13|.
TGCGCCAGCAGCCAAGACCCGGATGAAAAACTGTTTTTT
CASSQDPDEKLFF
>TRBV7-9|TRBJ1-5|many|15|.
TGTGCCAGCAGTCGGACCGAAAGTGGCAATCAGCCCCAGCATTTT
CASSRTESGNQPQHF
>TRBV30|TRBJ2-1|many|13|TRBD2
TGTGCCTGGAGTGCACCCCCCGGACTAGGGAAGTTCTTC
CAWSAPPGLGKFF
>TRBV6-2/TRBV6-3|TRBJ1-1|many|17|.
TGTGCCAGCAGTTACTCGAGTATGGGGAAAGTGAACACTGAAGCTTTCTTT
CASSYSSMGKVNTEAFF
>TRBV6-1|TRBJ2-1|many|15|.
TGTGCCAGCAGTGAAACAGGTGCTACGGACAATGAGCAGTTCTTC
CASSETGATDNEQFF
>TRBV13|TRBJ1-6|.|16|.
TGTGCCAGCAGCGCCCGGGACGGCTCCTATAATTCACCCCTCCACTTT
CASSARDGSYNSPLHF
>TRBV3-1|TRBJ1-1|many|12|.
TGTGCCAGCAGCCAAGTAGGGAGTTTCGCTTTCTTT
CASSQVGSFAFF
>TRBV12-5|TRBJ2-1|large|14|.
TGTGCTAGTGGTTCCCCGGTGGAGGGAGATGAGCAGTTCTTC
CASGSPVEGDEQFF
>TRBV15|TRBJ2-7|many|13|.
TGTGCCACCAGCCTAAAGGGGTCCTACGAGCAGTACTTC
CATSLKGSYEQYF
>TRBV29-1|TRBJ1-2|many|13|TRBD1
TGCAGCGTCCCGAGGACAGGGAACTATGGCTACACCTTC
CSVPRTGNYGYTF
>TRBV6-5|TRBJ1-2|many|14|TRBD1
TGTGCCAGCAGTAACGACAGGGGTTCCTATGGCTACACCTTC
CASSNDRGSYGYTF
>TRBV2|TRBJ2-2|many|14|TRBD1
TGTGCCAGCTGTCCCCAGGGGGCCGACGGGGAGCTGTTTTTT
CASCPQGADGELFF
>TRBV10-3|TRBJ2-5|many|12|.
TGTGCCATCAGCCTCTCAGGAGAGACCCAGTACTTC
CAISLSGETQYF
>TRBV2|TRBJ2-7|.|10|.
TGTGCCAGTACAGGTTACGAGCAGTACTTC
CASTGYEQYF
>TRBV6-4|TRBJ1-1|.|14|.
TGTGCCAGCAGTGACGTACCACCGGGGACTGAAGCTTTCTTT
CASSDVPPGTEAFF
>TRBV7-8|TRBJ1-1|.|13|.
TGTGCCAGCAGCTTAGCTCGGAGCCCCGTCGCTTTCTTT
CASSLARSPVAFF
>TRBV20-1|TRBJ2-3|few|13|.
TGCAGTGTTATGGACGCTAGCACAGATACGCAGTATTTT
CSVMDASTDTQYF
>TRBV5-1|TRBJ2-7|.|14|.
TGCGCCAGCAGAATTGCTGACAGTCCGTACGAGCAGTACTTC
CASRIADSPYEQYF
>TRBV20-1|TRBJ1-1|few|12|.
TGCAGTGCTAACGATGGTTACACTGAAGCTTTCTTT
CSANDGYTEAFF
>TRBV13|TRBJ1-1|.|15|.
TGTGCCAGCAGCGCTCGAGGGAGGGGATCCACTGAAGCTTTCTTT
CASSARGRGSTEAFF